The present entry profiles one TCR beta chain with its context. Antigen unknown. Specified time point: newly diagnosed GD, antithyroid drugs for less than 3 months. Researchers made the TCR library from RNA that was extracted from PBMCs. The record originates from a study of regulatory T cells in long-lasting Graves disease. CDR3 length: 19 amino acids. The germline gives CDR1 SGHRS, CDR2 YFSETQ. V was pared by 2 bases and J by 1 base, with 15 bases of the junction left unmatched. Study conclusions and caveats: Peripheral blood, not thyroid tissue, was the sole material studied.

To make TCR beta libraries, researchers used iRepertoire HTBI primers and Arm-PCR of CDR3 regions. In the authors' workflow: Overall, samples carried roughly 60 TRBV and 15 or so TRBJ segments. TCRdb used MiXCR to reprocess the multiplex PCR reads, holding one entry per CDR3 protein. V and J calls and clone size were set by TCRdb, not the authors. The sample yields over 300,000 distinct CDR3 sequences, around 15% seen once. Source: peripheral blood mononuclear cells (PBMCs), taken at new diagnosis, from a patient treated with antithyroid drugs. V usage is TRBV5-1 and J usage is TRBJ2-7; 10 nucleotides agree with TRBD1. The source of this sequence is a female donor with Graves disease. Here the CDR3 DNA reads TGCGCCAGCAGCTTTCGAGGCGGACGCCCGGGACAGGGGTCCTACGAGCAGTACTTC. It is translated as CASSFRGGRPGQGSYEQYF.